The 25 T cell receptor beta chains in this list originate from one sample, sequenced in a study of blood T cell repertoires in COVID-19. TCRdb keeps only in-frame clones here, not all; method: immunoSEQ multiplex PCR. The data show some 370,000 clones, around 90% seen once. The source material was peripheral blood. These receptors were taken from a young man with active or convalescent COVID-19.

J is TRBJ1-2 and V is TRBV6-4, with TRBD1 matching over 9 bases. Trimming took 2 bases from V and 4 from J; bases not matched to a gene: 11. Germline values: CDR1 MRHNA, CDR2 SNTAGT. The CDR3 length is 17 residues. This CDR3 is CASSDPSTGGEAYGYTF. For the CDR3, the DNA is TGTGCCAGCAGTGACCCTTCCACAGGGGGCGAGGCCTATGGCTACACCTTC.

The chain has TRBV10-3 and TRBJ2-3; D gene unclear. Trimming took 3 bases from V and 4 from J, leaving 8 bases between them. The V gene's germline CDR1 is ENHRY and CDR2 SYGVKD. This CDR3 has 13 residues. CDR3 coding DNA: TGTGCCATCAGTGAAGAGCGAGCAGATACGCAGTATTTT. The encoded protein is CAISEERADTQYF.

This clone has just a few counts. The chain couples TRBV28 to TRBJ1-5; D is ambiguous. The CDR3 is made up of 15 amino acids. Between the trimmed V and J ends, which lost 3 bases and 1 base, there was a span of 10 bases. The germline V gene has CDR1 MDHEN and CDR2 SYDVKM. CDR3 region: CASSFADLSNQPQHF. Here the CDR3 DNA reads TGTGCCAGCAGTTTTGCCGACTTGAGCAATCAGCCCCAGCATTTT.

The V call is TRBV7-3, the J call TRBJ2-2, with no clear D. CDR1 is SGHTA and CDR2 is FQGTGA in the germline V gene. V was pared by 2 bases and J by 4 bases, with 11 bases between. The CDR3 runs 15 residues. CDR3 DNA sequence: TGTGCCAGCAGCTTATTGGCGGAGAGCACCGGGGAGCTGTTTTTT. As protein: CASSLLAESTGELFF.

The V call is TRBV11-3, the J call TRBJ2-1, with TRBD2 matching 12 bases. The CDR3 has 17 residues. V shed 2 bases and J 7 bases; nucleotides not matched to a gene: 9. Per the germline V gene, CDR1 is SGHNT and CDR2 is YENEEA. The DNA for the CDR3 is TGTGCCAGCAGCTTATCCCTGACTAGCGGGGGAAGGAATGAGCAGTTCTTC. This sequence encodes CASSLSLTSGGRNEQFF.

This CDR3 is CASSQVGGAEEQFF. Here the CDR3 DNA reads TGTGCCAGCAGCCAAGTCGGGGGGGCCGAAGAGCAGTTCTTC. The rearrangement joins TRBV4-2 to TRBJ2-1; 8 nucleotides align to TRBD2. The CDR3 has 14 residues. CDR1 LGHNA and CDR2 YNFKEQ come from the germline V gene. With V trimmed by 1 base and J by 10 bases, 6 bases remained unmatched.

As concerns this clone: A junction boundary mismatches the germline segment, possibly from a read error. The chain recombines TRBV12-3 or TRBV12-4 with TRBJ1-2; D is uncertain. The length of the CDR3 is 13 residues. This CDR3 reads CASSLGFEGWDHF. Written as DNA, the CDR3 is TGTGCCAGCAGTTTAGGTTTTGAGGGTTGGGATCATTTC.

This clone appeared many times. The rearrangement links TRBV6-4 to TRBJ2-1, with 10 bases matching TRBD1. J gave up 10 bases and V 6 bases, and 9 bases lay outside the gene matches. This CDR3 region has 14 residues. CDR1 is MRHNA, CDR2 SNTAGT, per germline. CDR3 sequence reads: CASSAGTGVGEQFF. CDR3 bases: TGTGCCAGCAGCGCCGGGACAGGGGTCGGGGAGCAGTTCTTC.

The chain carries TRBV19 and TRBJ2-1; the match to TRBD2 covers 10 bases. Germline V lookup: CDR1 LNHDA, CDR2 SQIVND (reference sequence). Germline trimming cut 6 bases from V and 3 bases from J; bases unmatched to any gene: 8. This CDR3 has 16 amino acids. CDR3 loop: CASSLIPSGGYNEQFF. The CDR3 DNA reads TGTGCCAGTAGCCTGATTCCTAGCGGGGGCTACAATGAGCAGTTCTTC.

The CDR3 region has the DNA TGTGCCAGCAGTTCCCAGCTCGGGAGGGCCGAGAACTATGGCTACACCTTC. It specifies CASSSQLGRAENYGYTF. The chain couples TRBV28 to TRBJ1-2; D not certain. This CDR3 is 17 amino acids long. Germline assignment: CDR1 MDHEN and CDR2 SYDVKM. Trimming cost V 4 bases and J 2 bases, with 20 bases left between them.

The chain has TRBV7-3 and TRBJ2-7; 10 nucleotides align to TRBD1. Germline lookup yields CDR1 SGHTA and CDR2 FQGTGA. V shed 5 bases, J shed 4 bases, and the junction held 8 bases outside the gene matches. This CDR3 region has 15 residues. The CDR3 nucleotides read TGTGCCAGCAGCAACCGGGACAGGGGTATTTACGAGCAGTACTTC. Protein product: CASSNRDRGIYEQYF.

The gene calls are TRBV28 and TRBJ2-7; weak D call: TRBD2 (6 bases). The CDR3 sequence is 17 residues long. Germline V gene sequence: CDR1 MDHEN, CDR2 SYDVKM. The V end lost 2 bases, the J end lost 4 bases, and 21 bases lay between the germline ends. CDR3 residues: CASSLPQAGLTPYEQYF. CDR3 nucleotide sequence: TGTGCCAGCAGTTTACCCCAAGCGGGCTTAACTCCTTACGAGCAGTACTTC.

This clone appeared a single time. The chain carries TRBV18 and TRBJ2-7; 7 bases are a match to TRBD2. J gave up 4 bases and V 6 bases, and 12 bases lay outside the gene matches. Germline lookup yields CDR1 KGHSH and CDR2 LQKENI. The CDR3 consists of 15 residues. DNA of the CDR3: TGTGCCAGCTCCAAAACTAGCGTCGAAGGGTACGAGCAGTACTTC. The encoded protein is CASSKTSVEGYEQYF.

This chain links TRBV9 with TRBJ2-5; TRBD2 aligns across 9 bases. The V segment lost 0 bases and the J segment 5 bases; nucleotides outside the gene matches: 5. Germline CDR1 reads SGDLS; CDR2 reads YYNGEE. The CDR3 loop spans 15 amino acids. DNA of the CDR3: TGTGCCAGCAGCGTAGGGGGACTAGCAAGGGAGACCCAGTACTTC. It codes for CASSVGGLARETQYF.

This clone was seen once. The chain combines TRBV27 with TRBJ1-2; 7 bases map to TRBD1. Germline CDR1 is MNHEY and CDR2 is SMNVEV (reference sequence). The trim removed 5 bases at V and 1 base at J, leaving 4 bases unmatched. The CDR3 is 14 residues long. The CDR3 coding sequence is TGTGCCAGCAGTCGGACAGGCAATAACTATGGCTACACCTTC. Its translation is CASSRTGNNYGYTF.

The rearrangement uses TRBV27 and TRBJ1-5; tentative D call: TRBD1 (6 bases). This CDR3 region has 15 residues. The germline CDR1 and CDR2 sequences are MNHEY and SMNVEV (reference sequence). Trimming shortened V by 5 bases and J by 0 bases, and 11 bases separated the two germline ends. This chain's CDR3 is CASSQGTYSNQPQHF. The CDR3 nucleotides read TGTGCCAGCAGTCAGGGGACATATAGCAATCAGCCCCAGCATTTT.

This clone was seen only once. The chain joins TRBV27 to TRBJ2-1, with 9 bases fitting TRBD2. The V gene's germline CDR1 is MNHEY and CDR2 SMNVEV (reference sequence). Trimming took 0 bases from V and 6 from J; bases not matched to a gene: 6. CDR3 length equals 16 residues. The CDR3 spells CASSLSSGSLLNEQFF. CDR3 DNA sequence: TGTGCCAGCAGTTTATCTAGCGGGAGTCTCCTCAATGAGCAGTTCTTC.

The chain couples TRBV11-1 to TRBJ2-7, with 11 bases that match TRBD2. The junction had 5 bases not matched to a gene; V was cut back by 2 bases and J by 5 bases. From germline, CDR1 is SGHAT and CDR2 FQDESV (reference sequence). The CDR3 runs 15 residues. The chain's CDR3 is CASSLRTSGRDEQYF. In DNA, the CDR3 is TGTGCCAGCAGCTTACGCACTAGCGGGAGAGACGAGCAGTACTTC. The complete variable domain, with remaining parts taken from reference TRBV11-1 and TRBJ2-7, reads EAEVAQSPRYKITEKSQAVAFWCDPISGHATLYWYRQILGQGPELLVQFQDESVVDDSQLPKDRFSAERLKGVDSTLKIQPAELGDSAMYLCASSLRTSGRDEQYFGPGTRLTVT.

V is TRBV7-9 and J is TRBJ1-2; possibly TRBD1 for D (5 bases). Germline CDR1 reads SEHNR; CDR2 reads FQNEAQ (reference sequence). The CDR3 runs 16 residues. V lost 5 bases to trimming and J lost 3 bases, with 19 bases between them. The chain's CDR3 is CASSPGQGSSYYGYTF. The DNA of the CDR3 is TGTGCCAGCAGCCCCGGGCAGGGCTCCTCCTACTATGGCTACACCTTC.

V usage is TRBV3-1 (or the pseudogene TRBV3-2) and J usage is TRBJ2-7; D unresolved. V was trimmed by 0 bases and J by 2 bases, leaving 8 bases between them. The CDR3 is 14 residues long. Germline V gene lookup returns CDR1 LGHDT and CDR2 YNNKEL (reference sequence). CDR3 nucleotides: TGTGCCAGCAGCCAAGAACAGAGAACCTACGAGCAGTACTTC. It yields the protein CASSQEQRTYEQYF.

The chain recombines TRBV6-5 with TRBJ1-1; D possibly corresponds to TRBD1 (6 bases). This CDR3 has 13 residues. Germline-derived CDR1 and CDR2 are MNHEY and SVGAGI. V was trimmed by 8 bases and J by 5 bases, leaving 15 bases between them. The CDR3 DNA reads TGTGCCAGCTCCAGGGGAAGGGGTACTGAAGCTTTCTTT. Its protein product is CASSRGRGTEAFF.

The chain employs TRBV19 and TRBJ1-2; weak D call: TRBD1 (6 bases). This CDR3 comprises 13 residues. From germline, CDR1 is LNHDA and CDR2 SQIVND (reference sequence). The germline V and J ends were trimmed by 4 bases and 4 bases, with 10 bases remaining between them. The CDR3 DNA reads TGTGCCAGTAGTAGGACAGAAGGCTATGGCTACACCTTC. Protein product: CASSRTEGYGYTF.

This clone occurred once. The J gene is TRBJ1-4, the V gene TRBV30; D uncertain. This CDR3 is 15 amino acids long. Germline lookup yields CDR1 GTSNPN and CDR2 SVGIG (reference sequence). V was pared by 2 bases and J by 7 bases, with 17 bases between. The CDR3 DNA reads as TGTGCCTGGAGTTCACCCGGCAGGTTTGGTGAAAAACTGTTTTTT. Encoded protein: CAWSSPGRFGEKLFF.

J is TRBJ2-1 and V is TRBV4-1; 8 bases align to TRBD1. The CDR3 covers 14 residues. The junction had 7 bases not matched to a gene; V was cut back by 2 bases and J by 10 bases. From germline, CDR1 is MGHRA and CDR2 YSYEKL. In DNA form, the CDR3 reads TGCGCCAGCAGCCAACCTAGACAGGGGTGGGAGCAGTTCTTC. Residues: CASSQPRQGWEQFF.

The rearrangement joins TRBV19 to TRBJ1-1; D is ambiguous. The V end lost 5 bases, the J end lost 4 bases, and 17 bases lay between the germline ends. Per the germline V gene, CDR1 is LNHDA and CDR2 is SQIVND (reference sequence). The CDR3 runs 15 residues. The CDR3 protein is CASSAQVGFFTEAFF. The CDR3 DNA follows: TGTGCCAGTAGTGCCCAGGTTGGGTTTTTCACTGAAGCTTTCTTT.